The T cell receptor beta chain described here comes from a study of control samples from healthy donors and cancer patients. Clones were read by immunoSEQ multiplex PCR, and TCRdb kept only the in-frame ones, dropping some. The sample has over 100,000 clones, around 90% seen once. Trimming took 2 bases from V and 2 from J, leaving 10 bases between them. The germline V gene has CDR1 ENHRY and CDR2 SYGVKD. The CDR3 runs to 14 residues. The source material was blood. The rearrangement uses TRBV10-3 and TRBJ2-7; D could derive from TRBD1 or TRBD2 (6 bases each). The source is a man aged 35-49 years in good health. The CDR3 coding sequence is TGTGCCATCAGTGAGACGGGGGCGACCTACGAGCAGTACTTC. This translates into CAISETGATYEQYF.